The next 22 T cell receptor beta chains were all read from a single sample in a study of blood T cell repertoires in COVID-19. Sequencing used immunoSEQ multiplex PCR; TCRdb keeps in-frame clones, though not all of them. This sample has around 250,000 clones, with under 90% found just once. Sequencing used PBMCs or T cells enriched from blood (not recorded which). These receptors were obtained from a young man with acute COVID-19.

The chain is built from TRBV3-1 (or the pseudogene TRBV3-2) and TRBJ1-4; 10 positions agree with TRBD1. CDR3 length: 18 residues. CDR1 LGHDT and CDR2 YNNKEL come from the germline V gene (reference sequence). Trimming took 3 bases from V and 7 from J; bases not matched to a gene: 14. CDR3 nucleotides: TGTGCCAGCAGCCACCGTCCCGGGACAGGGGTTAAGGGTGAAAAACTGTTTTTT. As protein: CASSHRPGTGVKGEKLFF.

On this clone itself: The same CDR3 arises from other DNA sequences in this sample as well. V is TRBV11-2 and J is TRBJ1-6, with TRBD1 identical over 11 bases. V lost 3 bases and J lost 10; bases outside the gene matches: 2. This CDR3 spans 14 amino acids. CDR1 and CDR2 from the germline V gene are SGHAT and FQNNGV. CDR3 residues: CASSLGTGGSPLHF. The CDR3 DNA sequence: TGTGCCAGCAGCTTGGGGACAGGGGGATCACCCCTCCACTTT.

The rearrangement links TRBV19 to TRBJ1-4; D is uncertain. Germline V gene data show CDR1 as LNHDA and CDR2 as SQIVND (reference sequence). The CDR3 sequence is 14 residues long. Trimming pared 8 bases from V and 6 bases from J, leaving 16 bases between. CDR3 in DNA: TGTGCCAGTCACTCAAACCCGGAGGATGAAAAACTGTTTTTT. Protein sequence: CASHSNPEDEKLFF.

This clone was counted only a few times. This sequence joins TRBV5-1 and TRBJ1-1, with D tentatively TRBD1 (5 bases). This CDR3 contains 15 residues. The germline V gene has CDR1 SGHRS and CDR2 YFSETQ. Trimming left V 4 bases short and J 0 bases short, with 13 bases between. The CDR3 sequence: CASSTSTAMNTEAFF. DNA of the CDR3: TGCGCCAGCAGCACCTCGACAGCCATGAACACTGAAGCTTTCTTT.

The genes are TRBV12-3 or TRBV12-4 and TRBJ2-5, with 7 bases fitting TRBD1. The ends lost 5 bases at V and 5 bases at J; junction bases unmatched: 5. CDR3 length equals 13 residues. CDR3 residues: CASSPGTVETQYF. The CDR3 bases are TGTGCCAGCAGTCCCGGGACAGTGGAGACCCAGTACTTC.

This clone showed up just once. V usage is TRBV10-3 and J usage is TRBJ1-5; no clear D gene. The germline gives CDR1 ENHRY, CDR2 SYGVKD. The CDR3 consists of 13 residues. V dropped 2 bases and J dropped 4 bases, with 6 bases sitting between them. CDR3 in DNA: TGTGCCATCAGTGAGGTTAGTAATCAGCCCCAGCATTTT. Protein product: CAISEVSNQPQHF.

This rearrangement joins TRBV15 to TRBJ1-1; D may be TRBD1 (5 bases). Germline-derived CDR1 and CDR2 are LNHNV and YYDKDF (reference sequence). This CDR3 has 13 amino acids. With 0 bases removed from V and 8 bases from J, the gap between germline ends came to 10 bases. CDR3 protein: CATSRDLGGEAFF. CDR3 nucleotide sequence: TGTGCCACCAGCAGAGATTTGGGGGGAGAAGCTTTCTTT.

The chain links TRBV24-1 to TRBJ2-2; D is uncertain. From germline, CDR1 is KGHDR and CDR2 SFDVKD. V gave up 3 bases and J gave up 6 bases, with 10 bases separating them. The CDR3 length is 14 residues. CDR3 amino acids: CATSDEMIAGELFF. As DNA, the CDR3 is TGTGCCACCAGTGATGAGATGATTGCCGGGGAGCTGTTTTTT.

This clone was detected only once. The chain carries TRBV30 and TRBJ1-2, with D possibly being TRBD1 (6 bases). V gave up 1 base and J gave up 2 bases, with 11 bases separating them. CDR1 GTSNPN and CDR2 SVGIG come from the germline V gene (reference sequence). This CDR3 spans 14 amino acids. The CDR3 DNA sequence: TGTGCCTGGAGTGCCGGGACACCGAACTATGGCTACACCTTC. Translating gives CAWSAGTPNYGYTF.

CDR3 residues: CATSLPHIDEQFF. Written as DNA, the CDR3 is TGTGCCACCAGCTTACCACATATTGATGAGCAGTTCTTC. The rearrangement uses TRBV15 and TRBJ2-1; D ambiguous. The CDR3 has 13 residues. From germline, CDR1 is LNHNV and CDR2 YYDKDF (reference sequence). V was shortened by 5 bases and J by 8 bases, with 13 bases between the two germline ends.

DNA for the CDR3: TGCGCCAGCAGCTTGGTAGGGACAGGGAAAACAGATACGCAGTATTTT. Protein product: CASSLVGTGKTDTQYF. The genes are TRBV5-1 and TRBJ2-3; 9 nucleotides line up with TRBD1. The germline V gene encodes CDR1 SGHRS and CDR2 YFSETQ. The CDR3 runs to 16 residues. The V and J ends lost 0 bases and 3 bases, in that order; junction bases with no gene match: 5.

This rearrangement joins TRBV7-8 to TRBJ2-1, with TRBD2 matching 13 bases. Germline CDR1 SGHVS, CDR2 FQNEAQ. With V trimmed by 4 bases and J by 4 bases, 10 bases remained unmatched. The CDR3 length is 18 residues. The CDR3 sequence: CASSYRTSGSTGYNEQFF. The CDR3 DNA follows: TGTGCCAGCAGCTACCGGACTAGCGGGAGTACCGGGTACAATGAGCAGTTCTTC.

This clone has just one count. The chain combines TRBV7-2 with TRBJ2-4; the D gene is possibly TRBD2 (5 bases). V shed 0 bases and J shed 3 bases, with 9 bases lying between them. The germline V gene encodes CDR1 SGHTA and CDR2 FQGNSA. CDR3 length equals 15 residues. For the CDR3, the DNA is TGTGCCAGCAGCTTAGCGGGAGTGGACAAAAACATTCAGTACTTC. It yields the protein CASSLAGVDKNIQYF.

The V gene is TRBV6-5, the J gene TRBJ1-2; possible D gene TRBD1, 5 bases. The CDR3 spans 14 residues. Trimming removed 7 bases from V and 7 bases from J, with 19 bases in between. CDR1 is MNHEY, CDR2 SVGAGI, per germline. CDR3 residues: CASKLDGARGGYTF. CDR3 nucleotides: TGTGCCAGCAAGCTGGACGGGGCGCGGGGTGGCTACACCTTC.

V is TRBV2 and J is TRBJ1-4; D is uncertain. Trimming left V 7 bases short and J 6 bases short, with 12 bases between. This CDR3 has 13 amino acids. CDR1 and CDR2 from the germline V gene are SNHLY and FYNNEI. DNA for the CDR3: TGTGCCAGCACCTCCGGGTTGGATGAAAAACTGTTTTTT. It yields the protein CASTSGLDEKLFF. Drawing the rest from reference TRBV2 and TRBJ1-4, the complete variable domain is EPEVTQTPSHQVTQMGQEVILRCVPISNHLYFYWYRQILGQKVEFLVSFYNNEISEKSEIFDDQFSVERPDGSNFTLKIRSTKLEDSAMYFCASTSGLDEKLFFGSGTQLSVL.

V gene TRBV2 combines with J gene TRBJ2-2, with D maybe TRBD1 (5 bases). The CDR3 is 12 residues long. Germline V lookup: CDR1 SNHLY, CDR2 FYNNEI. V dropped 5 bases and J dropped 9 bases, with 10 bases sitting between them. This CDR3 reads CASSPGIRELFF. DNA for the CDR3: TGTGCCAGCAGTCCAGGGATCCGGGAGCTGTTTTTT.

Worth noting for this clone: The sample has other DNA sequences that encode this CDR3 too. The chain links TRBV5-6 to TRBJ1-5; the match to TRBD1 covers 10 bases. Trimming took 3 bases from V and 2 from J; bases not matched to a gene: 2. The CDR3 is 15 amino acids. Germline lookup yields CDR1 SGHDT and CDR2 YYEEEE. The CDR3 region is CASSSTGGGNQPQHF. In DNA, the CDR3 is TGTGCCAGCAGCTCGACAGGGGGCGGCAATCAGCCCCAGCATTTT.

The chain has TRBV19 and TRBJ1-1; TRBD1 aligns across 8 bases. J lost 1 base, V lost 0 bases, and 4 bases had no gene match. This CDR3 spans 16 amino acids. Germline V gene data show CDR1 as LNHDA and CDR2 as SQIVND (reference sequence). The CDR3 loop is CASSIDPRGQNTEAFF. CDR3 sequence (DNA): TGTGCCAGTAGTATAGACCCCAGGGGGCAGAACACTGAAGCTTTCTTT.

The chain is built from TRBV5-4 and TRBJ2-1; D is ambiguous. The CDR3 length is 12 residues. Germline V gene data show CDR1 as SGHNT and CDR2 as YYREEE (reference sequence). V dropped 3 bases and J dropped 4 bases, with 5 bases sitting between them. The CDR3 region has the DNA TGTGCCAGCAGCTCAAAATACAATGAGCAGTTCTTC. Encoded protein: CASSSKYNEQFF.

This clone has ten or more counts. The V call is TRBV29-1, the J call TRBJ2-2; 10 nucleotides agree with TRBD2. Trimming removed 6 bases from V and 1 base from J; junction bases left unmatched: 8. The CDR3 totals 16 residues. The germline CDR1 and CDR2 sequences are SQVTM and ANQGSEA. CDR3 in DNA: TGCAGCGTCGCACCCACTAGCGGGATGAACACCGGGGAGCTGTTTTTT. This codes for CSVAPTSGMNTGELFF.

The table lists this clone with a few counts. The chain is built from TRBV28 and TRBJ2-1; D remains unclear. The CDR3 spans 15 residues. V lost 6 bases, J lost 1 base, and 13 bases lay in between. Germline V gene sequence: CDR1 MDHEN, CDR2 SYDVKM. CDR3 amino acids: CASSLGGSSYNEQFF. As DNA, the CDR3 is TGTGCCAGCAGCCTAGGCGGTAGTTCCTACAATGAGCAGTTCTTC.

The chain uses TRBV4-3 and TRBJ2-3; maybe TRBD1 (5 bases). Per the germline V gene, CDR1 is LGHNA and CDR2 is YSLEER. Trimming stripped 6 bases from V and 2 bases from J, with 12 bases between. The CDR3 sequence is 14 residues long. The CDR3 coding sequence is TGCGCCAGCAGTCAGGGATTTATCACAGATACGCAGTATTTT. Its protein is CASSQGFITDTQYF.